This T cell receptor (beta chain) was observed in a study of lymphopenia after photon versus proton radiotherapy. Study findings and constraints: Only patients who died were analyzed for survival; proton advantage is unproven. Photon-treated patients lost naive T cells and TCR diversity; proton-treated stayed stable. Larger post-nadir TCR diversity loss correlated inversely with survival in deceased patients. Oligoclonal CD8+ Temra expansion after nadir drove photon patients' diversity drop.

Produced via immunoSEQ multiplex PCR; TCRdb's table is partial and in-frame only. The sample shows over 15,000 clones, over 75% of them seen only once. With regard to this clone: Its antigen is unidentified.

The sequence derives from a man in his 70s with pancreatic cancer. The sample consisted of peripheral blood, taken from a patient treated with proton-based radiotherapy.

The CDR3 DNA sequence: TGTGCCAGCAGCCTCGGGCGAGGAGGGATAAACATTCAGTACTTC. This encodes CASSLGRGGINIQYF. The rearrangement links TRBV7-3 to TRBJ2-4; D is possibly TRBD2 (6 bases). CDR1 is SGHTA and CDR2 is FQGTGA in the germline V gene. The CDR3 runs 15 residues. V lost 5 bases, J lost 6 bases, and 17 bases lay in between.